The 14 T cell receptor beta chains in this list originate from one sample, sequenced in a study of CD8 T cells in ankylosing spondylitis. MiXCR was run by TCRdb on the 5' RACE reads, yielding one entry per CDR3 protein. The table shows 250,000 or so distinct CDR3 sequences, with roughly a tenth occurring only once. The sequenced sample consisted of blood, either unsorted or a sorted T cell fraction (not recorded which). These receptors were obtained from a male donor with ankylosing spondylitis or in good health (not recorded which).

This clonotype has at least ten counts. This chain connects TRBV12-3 or TRBV12-4 to TRBJ1-1, with D uncertain. CDR3 length: 13 amino acids. The V gene lost 7 bases and the J gene lost 5 bases, with 14 bases spanning the gap. CDR3 nucleotide sequence: TGTGCCAGCACCCTCGGAGGGAGTACTGAAGCTTTCTTT. It translates to CASTLGGSTEAFF.

At least ten counts were recorded for this clonotype. This chain connects TRBV27 to TRBJ2-3; D remains ambiguous. The CDR3 is 15 amino acids. V gave up 8 bases and J gave up 2 bases, with 17 bases separating them. Germline CDR1 reads MNHEY; CDR2 reads SMNVEV (reference sequence). The CDR3 is CASWAPWEYTDTQYF. Written as DNA, the CDR3 is TGTGCCAGCTGGGCACCTTGGGAATACACAGATACGCAGTATTTT.

In its sample, this clonotype was seen many times. The J gene is TRBJ2-1, the V gene TRBV5-1; 7 nucleotides line up with TRBD1. Germline V gene lookup returns CDR1 SGHRS and CDR2 YFSETQ. CDR3 length equals 15 residues. The V and J ends lost 0 bases and 3 bases, in that order; junction bases with no gene match: 3. CDR3 loop: CASSLDRGHYNEQFF. CDR3 coding DNA: TGCGCCAGCAGCTTGGACAGGGGTCACTACAATGAGCAGTTCTTC.

This clonotype was picked up many times. The chain has TRBV20-1 and TRBJ2-1; 10 bases are a match to TRBD1. The CDR3 runs 19 residues. The germline V gene has CDR1 DFQATT and CDR2 SNEGSKA (reference sequence). V dropped 0 bases and J dropped 1; count of bases not matched to a gene: 12. CDR3: CSARDPGQGIRWSYNEQFF. The CDR3 DNA follows: TGCAGTGCTAGAGATCCGGGACAGGGGATCCGTTGGTCCTACAATGAGCAGTTCTTC.

This chain joins TRBV27 and TRBJ2-5; 7 bases agree with TRBD2. Germline loops: CDR1 MNHEY, CDR2 SMNVEV (reference sequence). This CDR3 is built from 14 residues. The V gene end was trimmed by 1 base and the J gene end by 1 base; junction bases not matched to a gene: 0. CDR3 bases: TGTGCCAGCAGTTTATGGGGGGGCCAAGAGACCCAGTACTTC. Protein: CASSLWGGQETQYF.

The chain combines TRBV5-1 with TRBJ1-1; TRBD1 is a possible D gene (5 bases). This CDR3 comprises 16 residues. Germline loops: CDR1 SGHRS, CDR2 YFSETQ. V was shortened by 0 bases and J by 4 bases, with 16 bases between the two germline ends. As DNA, the CDR3 is TGCGCCAGCAGCTTGGCGACAGCCACCTTTGGCACTGAAGCTTTCTTT. Its protein product is CASSLATATFGTEAFF.

This clonotype was observed a handful of times. V gene TRBV20-1 combines with J gene TRBJ2-7; 7 nucleotides agree with TRBD1. The V segment lost 6 bases and the J segment 5 bases; nucleotides outside the gene matches: 10. Germline V gene sequence: CDR1 DFQATT, CDR2 SNEGSKA (reference sequence). The CDR3 contains 13 residues. The CDR3 sequence: CSAPDRDRHEQYF. The CDR3 coding sequence is TGCAGTGCGCCAGACAGGGATCGACACGAGCAGTACTTC.

This clonotype showed up many times. The chain employs TRBV5-1 and TRBJ2-1; D possibly matches TRBD1 or TRBD2 (5 bases each). This CDR3 has 17 amino acids. Trimming shortened V by 4 bases and J by 3 bases, and 20 bases separated the two germline ends. Germline-derived CDR1 and CDR2 are SGHRS and YFSETQ. This chain's CDR3 is CASSPIMGVSVYNEQFF. CDR3 nucleotides: TGCGCCAGCAGCCCAATTATGGGGGTATCGGTCTACAATGAGCAGTTCTTC.

The chain is built from TRBV7-2 and TRBJ2-2, with 12 bases aligning to TRBD2. The CDR3 spans 14 residues. Trimming at V came to 10 bases and at J to 3 bases, leaving 3 bases not matched to a gene. Germline assignment: CDR1 SGHTA and CDR2 FQGNSA. DNA for the CDR3: TGTGCCACCAGGACTAGCGGGGACACCGGGGAGCTGTTTTTT. Translated: CATRTSGDTGELFF.

This clonotype was seen a handful of times. The V gene is TRBV30, the J gene TRBJ2-4; 8 positions agree with TRBD2. With V trimmed by 3 bases and J by 9 bases, 19 bases remained unmatched. Germline V gene sequence: CDR1 GTSNPN, CDR2 SVGIG (reference sequence). The CDR3 totals 17 residues. The CDR3 is CAWSAESTGTSGSIQYF. The CDR3, as DNA: TGTGCCTGGAGCGCGGAGTCCACCGGGACTAGTGGTAGCATTCAGTACTTC.

CDR3 protein: CASTSQGLYGYTF. The CDR3 DNA is TGTGCCAGCACCTCACAGGGACTCTATGGCTACACCTTC. The V call is TRBV6-6, the J call TRBJ1-2; possibly TRBD1 for D (6 bases). This CDR3 contains 13 residues. V dropped 7 bases and J dropped 4 bases, with 13 bases sitting between them. Germline V gives CDR1 MNHNY, CDR2 SVGAGI (reference sequence).

This clonotype has at least ten counts. The V gene is TRBV7-2, the J gene TRBJ2-2; 8 positions agree with TRBD1. Germline CDR1 reads SGHTA; CDR2 reads FQGNSA. With V trimmed by 6 bases and J by 8 bases, 8 bases remained unmatched. The CDR3 extends over 14 amino acids. The CDR3 bases are TGTGCCAGCAGTCCCGGACAGGGAGTAGGGGAGCTGTTTTTT. Amino acids: CASSPGQGVGELFF.

The sample holds many counts of this clonotype. Written as DNA, the CDR3 is TGTGCCAGCAGCAGAACAGGGGTCGACTCCTATAATGAAAAACTGTTTTTT. This sequence encodes CASSRTGVDSYNEKLFF. This rearrangement joins TRBV12-3 or TRBV12-4 to TRBJ1-4, with 7 bases that match TRBD1. Trimming took 6 bases from V and 4 from J; bases not matched to a gene: 14. The CDR3 is 17 residues long.

In this sample, this clonotype turned up many times. The chain links TRBV27 to TRBJ2-7, with a possible D match to TRBD1 (6 bases). The V end lost 0 bases, the J end lost 1 base, and 10 bases lay between the germline ends. Germline lookup yields CDR1 MNHEY and CDR2 SMNVEV (reference sequence). The CDR3 has 15 amino acids. The CDR3 is CASSLSGAGSYEQYF. CDR3 in DNA: TGTGCCAGCAGTTTATCGGGGGCAGGGTCCTACGAGCAGTACTTC.